Each of the 2 T cell receptor beta chains below was sequenced from the same sample in a study of blood T cell repertoires in COVID-19 (dated by TCRdb to the early 2020s). The library relied on the immunoSEQ multiplex PCR assay. The source is immuneACCESS, and TCRdb retained only in-frame sequences with V and J called. Part of the clones is not carried over; for the studies checked, unresolved V genes explain less than half of this, and the remainder is unexplained. This sample holds approximately 100,000 clones; 88% were observed only once. The biggest ten clones account for about 3% of the sample. The sequencing input was peripheral blood. These receptor sequences come from a human donor in a cohort sampled during active COVID-19.

This clone was detected only once. Here the CDR3 reads CASSQDPRGFGYGYTF. CDR3 nucleotides: TGTGCCAGCAGCCAGGACCCCAGGGGTTTCGGATACGGCTACACCTTC. This chain connects TRBV3-1 (or the pseudogene TRBV3-2) to TRBJ1-2; D possibly corresponds to TRBD1 (6 bases). CDR1 and CDR2 from the germline V gene are LGHDT and YNNKEL (reference sequence). The ends were cut back, 3 bases at V and 8 bases at J, with 22 bases in the middle. This CDR3 has 16 amino acids.

The V and J genes are TRBV7-9 and TRBJ1-1, with TRBD1 identical over 8 bases. Germline assignment: CDR1 SEHNR and CDR2 FQNEAQ (reference sequence). Losses at the gene ends were 6 bases for V and 3 bases for J; bases not matched to a gene: 6. This CDR3 contains 14 residues. The CDR3 here is CASRPGQGDTEAFF. The CDR3 DNA reads as TGTGCCAGCAGGCCTGGACAGGGAGACACTGAAGCTTTCTTT.